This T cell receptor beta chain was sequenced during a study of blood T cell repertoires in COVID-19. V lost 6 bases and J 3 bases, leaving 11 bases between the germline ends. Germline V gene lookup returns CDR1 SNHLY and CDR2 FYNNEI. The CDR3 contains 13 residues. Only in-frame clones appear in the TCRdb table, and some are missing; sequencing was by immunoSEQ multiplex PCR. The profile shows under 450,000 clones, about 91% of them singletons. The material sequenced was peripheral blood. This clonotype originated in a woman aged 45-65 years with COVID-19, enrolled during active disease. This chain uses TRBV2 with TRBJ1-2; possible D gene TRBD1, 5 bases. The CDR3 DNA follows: TGTGCCAGCAGGGCAGGGTTCGACTATGGCTACACCTTC. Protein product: CASRAGFDYGYTF.